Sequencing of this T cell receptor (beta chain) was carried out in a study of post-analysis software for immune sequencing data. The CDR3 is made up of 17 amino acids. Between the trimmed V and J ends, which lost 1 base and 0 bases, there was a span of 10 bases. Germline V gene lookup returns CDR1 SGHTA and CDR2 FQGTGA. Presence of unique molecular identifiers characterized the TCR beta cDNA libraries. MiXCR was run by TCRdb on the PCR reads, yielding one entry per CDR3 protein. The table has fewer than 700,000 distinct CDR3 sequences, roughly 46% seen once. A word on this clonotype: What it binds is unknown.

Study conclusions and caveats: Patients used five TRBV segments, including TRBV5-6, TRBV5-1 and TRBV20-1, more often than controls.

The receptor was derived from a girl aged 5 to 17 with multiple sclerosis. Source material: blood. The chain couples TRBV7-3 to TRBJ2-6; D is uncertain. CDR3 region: CASSLRAVHSGANVLTF. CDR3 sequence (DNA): TGTGCCAGCAGCTTAAGGGCGGTCCACTCTGGGGCCAACGTCCTGACTTTC.